This TCR beta chain appears in the sequencing data of a study of T cells in localized non-small cell lung cancer. As regards this clone: Its antigen is as yet unknown.

Germline V gene sequence: CDR1 MGHRA, CDR2 YSYEKL. V was clipped by 1 base and J by 5 bases, with 14 bases between them. The CDR3 covers 15 residues. The table came from immunoSEQ multiplex PCR; TCRdb's copy has only in-frame clones and leaves some out. The profile shows over 15,000 clones, about nine tenths of them singletons. Study-wide findings and caveats: Sequencing was restricted to one tumor region; therefore, heterogeneity remains possible. Detection in adjacent lung was observed for a median roughly 57 of the top 100 tumor clones. Uninvolved adjacent lung had more T cell clonality than any other tissue, topping tumor. In the blood, greater T cell density corresponded to longer overall survival.

The rearrangement uses TRBV4-1 and TRBJ1-2, with D tentatively TRBD1 (5 bases). This TCR was recovered from a woman aged 40-70 years with stage I lung adenocarcinoma. The sequences come from peripheral blood, collected before any cancer treatment. This chain's CDR3 is CASSQGAQEGYGYTF. CDR3 DNA: TGCGCCAGCAGCCAAGGGGCCCAAGAGGGGTATGGCTACACCTTC.